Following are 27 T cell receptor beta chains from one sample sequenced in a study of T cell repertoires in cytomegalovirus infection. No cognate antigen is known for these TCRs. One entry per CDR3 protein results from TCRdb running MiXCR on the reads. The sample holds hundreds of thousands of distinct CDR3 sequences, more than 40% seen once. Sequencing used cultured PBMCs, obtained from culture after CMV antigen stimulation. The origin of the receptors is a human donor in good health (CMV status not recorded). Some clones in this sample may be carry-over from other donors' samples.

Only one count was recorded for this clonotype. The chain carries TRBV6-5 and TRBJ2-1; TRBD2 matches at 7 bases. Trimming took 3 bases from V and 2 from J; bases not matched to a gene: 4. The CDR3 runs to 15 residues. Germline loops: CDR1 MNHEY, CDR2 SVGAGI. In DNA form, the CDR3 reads TGTGCCAGCAGTTATCGGGCGGGAGCCTACAATGAGCAGTTCTTC. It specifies CASSYRAGAYNEQFF.

CDR3 loop: CASSSPGTGGYTF. The CDR3 DNA sequence: TGTGCCAGCAGCTCACCGGGGACAGGCGGCTACACCTTC. The chain combines TRBV12-3 or TRBV12-4 with TRBJ1-2; 8 nucleotides align to TRBD1. Losses at the gene ends were 6 bases for V and 8 bases for J; bases not matched to a gene: 8. This CDR3 region has 13 residues.

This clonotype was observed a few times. This CDR3 is CASSFGRAYEQYF. CDR3 nucleotide sequence: TGTGCCAGCAGTTTCGGTCGAGCCTACGAGCAGTACTTC. This chain links TRBV12-3 or TRBV12-4 with TRBJ2-7, with D uncertain. Between the trimmed V and J ends, which lost 3 bases and 2 bases, there was a span of 8 bases. This CDR3 comprises 13 residues.

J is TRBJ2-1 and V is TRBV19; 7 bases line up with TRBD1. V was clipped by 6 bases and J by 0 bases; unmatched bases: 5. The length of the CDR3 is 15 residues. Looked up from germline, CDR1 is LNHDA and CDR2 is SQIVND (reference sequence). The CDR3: CASRRRTGSYNEQFF. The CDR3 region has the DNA TGTGCCAGTAGGAGAAGGACAGGCTCCTACAATGAGCAGTTCTTC.

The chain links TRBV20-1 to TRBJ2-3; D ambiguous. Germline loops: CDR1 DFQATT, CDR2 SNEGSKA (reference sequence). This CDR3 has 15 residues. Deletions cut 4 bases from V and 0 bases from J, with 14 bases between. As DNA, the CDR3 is TGCAGTGCTACTGTGGACGGAACTAGCACAGATACGCAGTATTTT. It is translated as CSATVDGTSTDTQYF.

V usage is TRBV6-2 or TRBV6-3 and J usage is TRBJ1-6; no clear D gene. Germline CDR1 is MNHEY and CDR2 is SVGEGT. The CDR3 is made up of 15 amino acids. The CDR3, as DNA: TGTGCAACGCTCCAGGACCTCTCCTATAATTCACCCCTCCACTTT. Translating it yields CATLQDLSYNSPLHF.

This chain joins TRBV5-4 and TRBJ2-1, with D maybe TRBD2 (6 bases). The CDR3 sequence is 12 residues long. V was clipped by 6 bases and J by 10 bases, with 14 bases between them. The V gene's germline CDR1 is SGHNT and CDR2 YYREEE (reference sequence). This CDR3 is CASIGTPHEQFF. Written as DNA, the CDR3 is TGTGCCAGCATCGGGACTCCACACGAGCAGTTCTTC.

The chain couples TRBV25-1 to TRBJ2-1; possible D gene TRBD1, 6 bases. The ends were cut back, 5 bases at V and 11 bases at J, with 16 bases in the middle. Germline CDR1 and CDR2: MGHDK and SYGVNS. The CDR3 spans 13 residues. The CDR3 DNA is TGTGCCAGCAGTCCGCCAGGACAGACAAAGCAGTTCTTC. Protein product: CASSPPGQTKQFF.

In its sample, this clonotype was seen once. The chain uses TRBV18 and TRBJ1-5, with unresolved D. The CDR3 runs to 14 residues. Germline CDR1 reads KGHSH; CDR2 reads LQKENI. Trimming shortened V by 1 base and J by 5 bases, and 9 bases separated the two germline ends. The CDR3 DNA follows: TGTGCCAGCTCACCACGGAGGTCGGATCAGCCCCAGCATTTT. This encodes CASSPRRSDQPQHF.

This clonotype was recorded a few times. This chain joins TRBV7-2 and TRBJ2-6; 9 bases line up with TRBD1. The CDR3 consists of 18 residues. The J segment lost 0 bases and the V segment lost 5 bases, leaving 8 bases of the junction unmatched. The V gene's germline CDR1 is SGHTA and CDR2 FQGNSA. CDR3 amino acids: CASSPYRGLDSGANVLTF. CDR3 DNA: TGTGCCAGCAGCCCCTACAGGGGGCTAGACTCTGGGGCCAACGTCCTGACTTTC.

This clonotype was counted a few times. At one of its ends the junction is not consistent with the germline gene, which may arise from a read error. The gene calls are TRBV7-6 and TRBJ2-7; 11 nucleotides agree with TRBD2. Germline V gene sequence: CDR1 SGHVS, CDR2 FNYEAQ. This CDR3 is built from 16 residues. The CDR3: CASSSRLAGGSSEQYF. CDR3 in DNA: TGTGCCAGCAGCTCGAGGTTAGCGGGAGGGTCCTCCGAGCAGTACTTC.

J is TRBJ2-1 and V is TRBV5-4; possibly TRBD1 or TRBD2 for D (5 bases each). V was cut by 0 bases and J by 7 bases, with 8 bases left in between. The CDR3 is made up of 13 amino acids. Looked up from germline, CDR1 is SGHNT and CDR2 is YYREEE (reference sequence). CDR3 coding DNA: TGTGCCAGCAGCTTGGCCGAGGGGAATGAGCAGTTCTTC. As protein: CASSLAEGNEQFF.

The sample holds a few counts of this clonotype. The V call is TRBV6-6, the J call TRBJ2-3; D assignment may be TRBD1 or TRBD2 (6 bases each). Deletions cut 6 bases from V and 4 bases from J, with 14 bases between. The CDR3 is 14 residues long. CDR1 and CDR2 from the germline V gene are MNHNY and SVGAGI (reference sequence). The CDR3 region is CASSPGGRADTQYF. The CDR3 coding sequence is TGTGCCAGCAGCCCCGGGGGCCGCGCAGATACGCAGTATTTT.

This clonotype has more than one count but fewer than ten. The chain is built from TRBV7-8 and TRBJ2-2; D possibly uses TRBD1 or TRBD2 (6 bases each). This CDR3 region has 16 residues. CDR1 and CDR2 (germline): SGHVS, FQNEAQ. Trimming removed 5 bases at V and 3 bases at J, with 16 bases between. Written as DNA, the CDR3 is TGTGCCAGCAGCATGATAGGGGGGCAGTACACCGGGGAGCTGTTTTTT. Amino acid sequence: CASSMIGGQYTGELFF. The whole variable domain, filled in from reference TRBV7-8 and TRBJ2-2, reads GAGVSQSPRYKVAKRGQDVALRCDPISGHVSLFWYQQALGQGPEFLTYFQNEAQLDKSGLPSDRFFAERPEGSVSTLKIQRTQQEDSAVYLCASSMIGGQYTGELFFGEGSRLTVL.

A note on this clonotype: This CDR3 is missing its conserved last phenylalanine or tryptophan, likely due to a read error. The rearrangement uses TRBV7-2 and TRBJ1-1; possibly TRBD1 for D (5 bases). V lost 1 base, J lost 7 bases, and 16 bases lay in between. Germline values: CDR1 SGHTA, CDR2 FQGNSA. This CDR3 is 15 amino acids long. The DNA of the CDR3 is TGTGCCAGCAGCTTAGGGTCCGACAGTCGAATTGAAGCTTTCCTT. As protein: CASSLGSDSRIEAFL.

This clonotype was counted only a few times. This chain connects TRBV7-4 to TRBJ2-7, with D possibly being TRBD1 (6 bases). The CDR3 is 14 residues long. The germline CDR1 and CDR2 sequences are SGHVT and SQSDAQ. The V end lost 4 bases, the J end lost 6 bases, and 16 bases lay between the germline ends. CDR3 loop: CASSSDSPWAEQYF. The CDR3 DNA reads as TGTGCCAGCAGCTCGGACAGCCCCTGGGCCGAGCAGTACTTC.

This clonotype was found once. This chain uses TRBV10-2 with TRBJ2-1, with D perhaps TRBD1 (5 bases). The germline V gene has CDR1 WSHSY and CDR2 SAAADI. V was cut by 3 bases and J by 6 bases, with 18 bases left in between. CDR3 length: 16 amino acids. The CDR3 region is CASSDRVGSRANEQFF. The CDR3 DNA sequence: TGCGCCAGCAGTGATAGGGTCGGGTCCAGGGCCAATGAGCAGTTCTTC.

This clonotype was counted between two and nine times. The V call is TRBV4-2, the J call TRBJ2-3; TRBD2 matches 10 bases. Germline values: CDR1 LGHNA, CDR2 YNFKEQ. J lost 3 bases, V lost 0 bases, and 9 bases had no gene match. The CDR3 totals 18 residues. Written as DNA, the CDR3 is TGTGCCAGCAGCCAAGATTCCCCTAGCGGGGGATTTACAGATACGCAGTATTTT. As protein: CASSQDSPSGGFTDTQYF.

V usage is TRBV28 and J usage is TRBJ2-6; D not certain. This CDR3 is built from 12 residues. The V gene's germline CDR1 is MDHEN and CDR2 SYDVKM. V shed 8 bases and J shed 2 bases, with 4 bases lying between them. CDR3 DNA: TGTGCCAGCCGTCCTGGGGCCAACGTCCTGACTTTC. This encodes CASRPGANVLTF.

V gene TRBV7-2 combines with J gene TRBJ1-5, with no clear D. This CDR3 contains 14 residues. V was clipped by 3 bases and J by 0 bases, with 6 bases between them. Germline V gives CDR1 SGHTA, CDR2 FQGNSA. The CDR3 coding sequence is TGTGCCAGCAGCTTGGGGTTTAGCAATCAGCCCCAGCATTTT. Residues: CASSLGFSNQPQHF.

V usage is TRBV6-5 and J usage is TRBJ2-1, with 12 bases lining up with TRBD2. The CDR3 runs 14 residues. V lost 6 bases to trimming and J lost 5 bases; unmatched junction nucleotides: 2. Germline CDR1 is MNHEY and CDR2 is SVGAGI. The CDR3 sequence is CASRGLAGNNEQFF. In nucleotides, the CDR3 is TGTGCCAGCAGAGGACTAGCGGGAAACAATGAGCAGTTCTTC.

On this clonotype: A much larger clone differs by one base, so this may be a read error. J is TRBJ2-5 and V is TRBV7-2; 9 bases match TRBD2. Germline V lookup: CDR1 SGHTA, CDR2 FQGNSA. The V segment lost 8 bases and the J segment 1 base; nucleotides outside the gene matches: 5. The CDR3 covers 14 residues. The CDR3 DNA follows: TGTGCCAGCGGCCTAGCGGGGACCCAAGAGACCCAGTACTTC. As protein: CASGLAGTQETQYF. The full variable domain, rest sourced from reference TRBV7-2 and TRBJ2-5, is GAGVSQSPSNKVTEKGKDVELRCDPISGHTALYWYRQSLGQGLEFLIYFQGNSAPDKSGLPSDRFSAERTGGSVSTLTIQRTQQEDSAVYLCASGLAGTQETQYFGPGTRLLVL.

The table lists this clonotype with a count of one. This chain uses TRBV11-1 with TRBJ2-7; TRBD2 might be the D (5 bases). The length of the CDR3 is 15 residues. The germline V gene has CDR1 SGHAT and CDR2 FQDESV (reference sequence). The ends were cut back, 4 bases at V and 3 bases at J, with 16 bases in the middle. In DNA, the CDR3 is TGTGCCAGCAGCTCTCTGGACTTTATGAACTACGAGCAGTACTTC. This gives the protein CASSSLDFMNYEQYF.

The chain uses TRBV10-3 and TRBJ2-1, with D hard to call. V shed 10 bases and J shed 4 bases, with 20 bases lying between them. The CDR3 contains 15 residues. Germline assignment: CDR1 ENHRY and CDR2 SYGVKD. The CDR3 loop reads CATSLGSIGYNEQFF. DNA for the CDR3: TGTGCCACAAGCTTGGGGTCCATAGGGTACAATGAGCAGTTCTTC.

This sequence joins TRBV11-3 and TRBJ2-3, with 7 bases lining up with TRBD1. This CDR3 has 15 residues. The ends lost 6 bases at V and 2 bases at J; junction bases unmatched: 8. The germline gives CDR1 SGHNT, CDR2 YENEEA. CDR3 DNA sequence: TGTGCCAGCAGTCAACAGGGGTGGGACACAGATACGCAGTATTTT. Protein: CASSQQGWDTDTQYF.

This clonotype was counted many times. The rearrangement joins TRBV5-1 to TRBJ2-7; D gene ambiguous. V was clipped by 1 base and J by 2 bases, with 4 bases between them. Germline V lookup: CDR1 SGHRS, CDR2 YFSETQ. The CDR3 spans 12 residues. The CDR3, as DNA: TGCGCCAGCAGCTTGTTCCCCTACGAGCAGTACTTC. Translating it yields CASSLFPYEQYF. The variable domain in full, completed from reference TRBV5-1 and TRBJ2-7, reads KAGVTQTPRYLIKTRGQQVTLSCSPISGHRSVSWYQQTPGQGLQFLFEYFSETQRNKGNFPGRFSGRQFSNSRSEMNVSTLELGDSALYLCASSLFPYEQYFGPGTRLTVT.

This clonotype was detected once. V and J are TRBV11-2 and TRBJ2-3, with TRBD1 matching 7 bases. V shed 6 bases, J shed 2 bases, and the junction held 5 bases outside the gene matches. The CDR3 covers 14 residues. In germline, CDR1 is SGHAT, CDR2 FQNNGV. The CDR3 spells CASRPDRATDTQYF. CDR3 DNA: TGTGCCAGCAGGCCCGACAGGGCCACAGATACGCAGTATTTT.